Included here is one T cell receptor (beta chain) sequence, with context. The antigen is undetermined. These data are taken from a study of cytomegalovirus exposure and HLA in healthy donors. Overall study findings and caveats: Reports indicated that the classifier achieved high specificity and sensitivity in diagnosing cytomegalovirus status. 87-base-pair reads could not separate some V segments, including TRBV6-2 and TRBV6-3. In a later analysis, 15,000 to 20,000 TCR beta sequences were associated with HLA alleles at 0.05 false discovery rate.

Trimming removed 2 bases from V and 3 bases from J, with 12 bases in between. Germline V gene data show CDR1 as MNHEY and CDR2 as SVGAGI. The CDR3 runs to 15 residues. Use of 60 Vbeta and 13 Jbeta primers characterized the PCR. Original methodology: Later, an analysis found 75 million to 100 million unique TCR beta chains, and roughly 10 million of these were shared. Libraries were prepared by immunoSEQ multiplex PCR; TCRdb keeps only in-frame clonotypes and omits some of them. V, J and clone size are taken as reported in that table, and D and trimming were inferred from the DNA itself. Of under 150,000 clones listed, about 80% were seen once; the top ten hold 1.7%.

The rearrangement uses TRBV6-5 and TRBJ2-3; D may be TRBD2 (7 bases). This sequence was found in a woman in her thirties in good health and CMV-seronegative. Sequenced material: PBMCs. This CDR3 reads CASSYEGGITDTQYF. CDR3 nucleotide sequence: TGTGCCAGCAGTTACGAGGGGGGGATTACAGATACGCAGTATTTT.